Listed below are T cell receptor beta chains from one sample, sequenced in a study of identical twins. TCRdb re-called the 5' RACE reads with MiXCR, one entry per CDR3 protein. The sample contains more than 1.5 million distinct CDR3 sequences, less than 40% of which appear only once. Specimen: cord blood. The receptors shown here come from a newborn girl in good health. CDR3s include the opening cysteine and the closing phenylalanine or tryptophan. D genes are given only for firm matches. Not all rows give a size; the values are once, few, many and, for expanded clones, a class.

few,TRBV27,TRBJ2-1,TRBD1,CASSLQWQGANEQFF,TGTGCCAGCAGTTTACAGTGGCAGGGGGCGAATGAGCAGTTCTTC
.,TRBV19,TRBJ1-1,.,CASSTPPQGPNTEAFF,TGTGCCAGTAGTACCCCTCCACAGGGTCCGAACACTGAAGCTTTCTTT
few,TRBV5-5,TRBJ1-2,.,CASSSGHLFSYGYTF,TGTGCCAGCAGCTCGGGACACCTCTTTAGCTATGGCTACACCTTC
.,TRBV12-3/TRBV12-4,TRBJ2-1,TRBD1,CASSPPPYRGRYNEQFF,TGTGCCAGCAGCCCGCCTCCTTACAGGGGTAGGTACAATGAGCAGTTCTTC
.,TRBV12-3/TRBV12-4,TRBJ2-4,TRBD2,CASSSSGGAKGIQYF,TGTGCCAGCAGTTCTAGCGGGGGGGCCAAAGGGATTCAGTACTTC
.,TRBV4-2,TRBJ1-6,TRBD1,CASSQAGGSYNSPLHF,TGTGCCAGCAGCCAAGCAGGGGGCTCCTATAATTCACCCCTCCACTTT
few,TRBV7-9,TRBJ2-1,TRBD2,CASSPRLAYDEQFF,TGTGCCAGCAGCCCGAGACTAGCCTATGATGAGCAGTTCTTC
few,TRBV5-1,TRBJ2-5,TRBD2,CASSSGAGAWETQYF,TGCGCCAGCAGCTCCGGAGCGGGAGCATGGGAGACCCAGTACTTC
.,TRBV5-6,TRBJ1-5,.,CASSLGGGTQPQHF,TGTGCCAGCAGCTTGGGTGGGGGAACTCAGCCCCAGCATTTT
.,TRBV20-1,TRBJ2-3,TRBD2,CSAPSGRADTQYF,TGCAGTGCTCCTAGCGGGAGGGCCGATACGCAGTATTTT
.,TRBV3-1,TRBJ2-5,TRBD1,CASSRDRVATQYF,TGTGCCAGCAGCCGAGACAGGGTTGCGACCCAGTACTTC
few,TRBV20-1,TRBJ1-6,.,CSARDRGRSSYNSPLHF,TGCAGTGCTAGAGATAGGGGTCGGAGCTCCTATAATTCACCCCTCCACTTT
few,TRBV12-3/TRBV12-4,TRBJ2-7,TRBD2,CASSFRTRNSYEQYF,TGTGCCAGCAGTTTCCGGACTAGGAATTCCTACGAGCAGTACTTC
.,TRBV20-1,TRBJ2-3,TRBD2,CSARASGGRYTQYF,TGCAGTGCTAGAGCAAGCGGGGGCAGGTATACGCAGTATTTT
.,TRBV4-1,TRBJ2-5,.,CASSQVSFQESQYF,TGCGCCAGCAGCCAAGTTTCCTTCCAAGAGTCCCAGTACTTC
.,TRBV5-6,TRBJ2-4,.,CASSLSGSLGLGKNIQYF,TGTGCCAGCAGCTTATCGGGCTCTTTGGGTCTAGGCAAAAACATTCAGTACTTC
.,TRBV6-6,TRBJ1-4,.,CASSYSEKRLFF,TGTGCCAGCAGTTACTCGGAGAAACGGCTGTTTTTT
few,TRBV20-1,TRBJ1-5,.,CSARSGRGNQPQHF,TGCAGTGCTAGATCGGGGCGAGGCAATCAGCCCCAGCATTTT
.,TRBV3-1,TRBJ2-2,.,CASSQGLVETGELFF,TGTGCCAGCAGCCAAGGCCTGGTGGAAACCGGGGAGCTGTTTTTT
.,TRBV6-5,TRBJ1-5,.,CASDHPSNQPQHF,TGTGCCAGCGATCACCCTAGCAATCAGCCCCAGCATTTT
.,TRBV28,TRBJ2-7,.,CASSLWRGAYNEQYF,TGTGCCAGCAGTTTATGGAGAGGGGCCTACAATGAGCAGTACTTC
.,TRBV20-1,TRBJ1-1,.,CSARVRGRGWRNTEAFF,TGCAGTGCTAGAGTAAGGGGTCGGGGGTGGAGAAACACTGAAGCTTTCTTT
.,TRBV10-3,TRBJ2-1,TRBD2,CAISELGLAGGRYNEQFF,TGTGCCATCAGTGAGTTAGGGCTAGCGGGAGGACGCTACAATGAGCAGTTCTTC
few,TRBV7-9,TRBJ1-4,.,CASSLGSGPFGKLFF,TGTGCCAGCAGCTTAGGTTCCGGGCCCTTCGGAAAACTGTTTTTT
.,TRBV6-5,TRBJ2-3,.,CASRLGVSTDTQYF,TGTGCCAGCCGTCTGGGGGTTAGCACAGATACGCAGTATTTT
.,TRBV18,TRBJ2-1,TRBD2,CASSPTTSGLGNEQFF,TGTGCCAGCTCACCAACGACTAGCGGTCTTGGGAATGAGCAGTTCTTC
few,TRBV9,TRBJ2-3,.,CASSVGRDGSTQYF,TGTGCCAGCAGCGTAGGGCGAGATGGTAGTACGCAGTATTTT
few,TRBV20-1,TRBJ2-7,.,CSASKGEWYEQYF,TGCAGTGCTAGTAAGGGGGAGTGGTACGAGCAGTACTTC
many,TRBV6-5,TRBJ1-1,.,CASSLDQTEAFF,TGTGCCAGCAGCCTCGACCAGACTGAAGCTTTCTTT
few,TRBV20-1,TRBJ2-5,.,CSAPGQFQETQYF,TGCAGTGCTCCCGGACAGTTCCAAGAGACCCAGTACTTC
.,TRBV11-2,TRBJ2-1,TRBD2,CASSLDIGLAGVVYNEQFF,TGTGCCAGCAGCTTAGATATTGGACTAGCGGGAGTCGTCTACAATGAGCAGTTCTTC
.,TRBV20-1,TRBJ1-4,TRBD1,CSAGVLDREPPVGKLFF,TGCAGTGCTGGGGTACTGGACAGGGAACCGCCCGTAGGAAAACTGTTTTTT
.,TRBV7-9,TRBJ2-1,TRBD1,CASSSTLGGDREGFGEQFF,TGTGCCAGCAGCTCCACCTTGGGTGGGGACAGGGAGGGATTTGGTGAGCAGTTCTTC
few,TRBV19,TRBJ1-2,TRBD1,CATRTGNYGYTF,TGTGCCACTCGGACAGGCAACTATGGCTACACCTTC
.,TRBV20-1,TRBJ2-1,.,CSAKLRGALSSYNEQFF,TGCAGTGCTAAGCTCCGAGGGGCACTCAGCTCCTACAATGAGCAGTTCTTC